This T cell receptor beta chain was obtained from a study of neurological immune-mediated disorders. General observations from the study: No expanded-clone CDR3 amino acid sequence recurred across subjects, suggesting private TCR-beta repertoires. Healthy controls had more TCR clonal expansion than multiple sclerosis, which showed the least, whereas HTLV-1-associated myelopathy showed the most.

The CDR3 is 13 residues long. With V trimmed by 2 bases and J by 6 bases, 5 bases remained unmatched. CDR1 is DFQATT, CDR2 SNEGSKA, per germline (reference sequence). Each TCR transcript was tagged with a 10-nucleotide random UMI during 5'RACE. A single record per CDR3 protein comes from TCRdb applying MiXCR to the 5' RACE reads. The profile covers under 40,000 distinct CDR3 sequences, with approximately 4.3% appearing a single time and 20% to 25% taken by the ten largest. This clonotype is medium-sized (0.01 to 0.1%) within its sample. The target antigen is unknown. The unsorted libraries originated from 2 million PBMCs that had been stored at -80 C.

This clonotype originated in a man between 18 and 29 years old in good health. The J gene is TRBJ2-7, the V gene TRBV20-1; TRBD2 aligns across 9 bases. The specimen sequenced was PBMCs. This chain's CDR3 is CSARKAGGLEQYF. In nucleotides, the CDR3 is TGCAGTGCTAGAAAAGCGGGGGGACTCGAGCAGTACTTC.